This is a list of T cell receptor beta chains from one sample in a study of blood T cell repertoires in COVID-19. Sequencing was performed with immunoSEQ multiplex PCR; in TCRdb, only in-frame clones are kept and a portion is missing. The profile shows approximately 170,000 clones, under 85% of them singletons. The specimen sequenced was peripheral blood. These receptors all stem from a man older than 75 with COVID-19, enrolled during active disease. Both conserved end residues are part of each CDR3. D genes are given only for firm matches.

J gene | CDR3 length | D gene | V gene | CDR3 protein
TRBJ2-7 | 13 | TRBD2 | TRBV2 | CASLLAGEGKQYF
TRBJ1-1 | 15 | NA | TRBV6-2/TRBV6-3 | CASSPLLGGYTEAFF
TRBJ2-7 | 15 | TRBD2 | TRBV2 | CASSEPGLADYEQYF
TRBJ1-4 | 16 | NA | TRBV9 | CASSVTGSPTNEKLFF
TRBJ2-1 | 11 | NA | TRBV20-1 | CSATGNNEQFF
TRBJ1-2 | 13 | NA | TRBV12-3/TRBV12-4 | CASSIFEDYGYTF
TRBJ2-3 | 16 | NA | TRBV5-6 | CASRTRGGGRQDTQYF
TRBJ2-7 | 13 | NA | TRBV10-3 | CATSLAGQGEQYF
TRBJ2-7 | 13 | NA | TRBV4-3 | CASSRDLPYEQYF
TRBJ2-6 | 14 | NA | TRBV4-1 | CASSRGTGANVLTF
TRBJ1-5 | 18 | TRBD1 | TRBV6-1 | CASSEFQPRGRVGQPQHF
TRBJ2-1 | 13 | TRBD1 | TRBV12-3/TRBV12-4 | CASSWTGTNEQFF
TRBJ1-2 | 14 | TRBD1 | TRBV10-2 | CASSAPGQAVGYTF
TRBJ1-5 | 18 | NA | TRBV7-9 | CASSLVGKASYSNQPQHF
TRBJ2-1 | 15 | TRBD1 | TRBV6-2/TRBV6-3 | CASSYGTDLYNEQFF
TRBJ1-1 | 14 | TRBD1 | TRBV7-3 | CASSPTGGGTEAFF
TRBJ2-7 | 14 | TRBD1 | TRBV6-5 | CASTETGGRYEQYF
TRBJ1-2 | 13 | NA | TRBV5-1 | CASALSGDYGYTF
TRBJ1-6 | 14 | TRBD1 | TRBV6-2/TRBV6-3 | CASSRQGGNSPLHF
TRBJ1-2 | 13 | NA | TRBV7-9 | CASSVWTAYGYTF
TRBJ1-3 | 15 | NA | TRBV12-5 | CASGLGGSSGNTIYF
TRBJ1-1 | 13 | NA | TRBV23-1 | CASSEVLNTEAFF
TRBJ1-2 | 12 | NA | TRBV6-6 | CASEAGLYGYTF
TRBJ1-3 | 17 | NA | TRBV21-1 | CASSKLKKGGSRNTIYF
TRBJ1-2 | 14 | TRBD1 | TRBV4-1 | CASSTRDSERGYTF
TRBJ1-5 | 13 | NA | TRBV6-1 | CASSEARGQPQHF
TRBJ2-1 | 13 | NA | TRBV2 | CASSGGTSTEQFF
TRBJ2-1 | 11 | NA | TRBV11-2 | CASSLGAGQFF
TRBJ2-3 | 18 | NA | TRBV18 | CASSPLRVGRGETDTQYF
TRBJ2-3 | 14 | NA | TRBV12-5 | CASARDWRTDTQYF
TRBJ1-1 | 13 | NA | TRBV6-5 | CASSYSQGTEAFF
TRBJ1-2 | 14 | NA | TRBV2 | CASSRQPSNYGYTF
TRBJ2-2 | 13 | NA | TRBV19 | CASSIYQGGELFF
TRBJ1-4 | 13 | TRBD1 | TRBV10-3 | CAIRGTGNEKLFF
TRBJ1-1 | 15 | NA | TRBV6-1 | CASSEGRATGTEAFF
TRBJ1-1 | 15 | TRBD1 | TRBV6-5 | CASRTGEAGNTEAFF
TRBJ1-1 | 15 | NA | TRBV4-1 | CASSQDQGYDTEAFF
TRBJ1-2 | 11 | NA | TRBV29-1 | CSGGTSYGYTF
TRBJ1-1 | 15 | NA | TRBV5-1 | CASSFLPRGNTEAFF
TRBJ1-2 | 14 | NA | TRBV18 | CASSPATSDYGYTF
TRBJ2-5 | 13 | TRBD1 | TRBV10-1 | CASSERGRETQYF
TRBJ2-1 | 13 | TRBD2 | TRBV6-5 | CASRTGGGDEQFF
TRBJ2-5 | 14 | TRBD2 | TRBV3-1/TRBV3-2 | CASSTRGVEETQYF
TRBJ1-1 | 12 | NA | TRBV19 | CASSEEGTEAFF
TRBJ1-2 | 15 | TRBD1 | TRBV7-8 | CASSLRTGSNYGYTF
TRBJ1-2 | 15 | NA | TRBV11-1 | CASSLAREQGAGYTF
TRBJ2-5 | 17 | TRBD2 | TRBV4-3 | CASSQAPAGMYQETQYF
TRBJ1-1 | 13 | NA | TRBV10-3 | CAIGSNRDTEAFF